Presented here are 19 T cell receptor beta chains from one specimen sequenced in a study of shared clonotypes between healthy human individuals. Sequenced by immunoSEQ multiplex PCR; TCRdb stores in-frame clones only, minus some. Among roughly 2 million clones listed, around 95% were seen once. What was sequenced was naive CD4+ T cells sorted from blood. The subset: CD45RA+ positively selected. The receptors originated from a man between 18 and 29 years old in good health.

The V gene is TRBV9, the J gene TRBJ1-6; D is ambiguous. CDR1 SGDLS and CDR2 YYNGEE come from the germline V gene. Trimming removed 0 bases from V and 0 bases from J, with 13 bases in between. This CDR3 comprises 18 residues. The DNA of the CDR3 is TGTGCCAGCAGCGTAGGTCGGACGCCTAGCTCCTATAATTCACCCCTCCACTTT. Protein product: CASSVGRTPSSYNSPLHF. Full variable domain (outside the CDR3, taken from reference TRBV9 and TRBJ1-6): DSGVTQTPKHLITATGQRVTLRCSPRSGDLSVYWYQQSLDQGLQFLIQYYNGEERAKGNILERFSAQQFPDLHSELNLSSLELGDSALYFCASSVGRTPSSYNSPLHFGNGTRLTVT.

This sequence joins TRBV5-1 and TRBJ2-5; the match to TRBD2 covers 7 bases. CDR3 length: 16 amino acids. Trimming cost V 1 base and J 5 bases; bases outside gene matches: 11. Germline V gene sequence: CDR1 SGHRS, CDR2 YFSETQ. The CDR3 DNA reads as TGCGCCAGCAGCTTGCGGTTCCGGGAGGTGGGCGAGACCCAGTACTTC. This sequence encodes CASSLRFREVGETQYF.

The chain carries TRBV5-1 and TRBJ2-5; D not resolved. This CDR3 is 13 amino acids long. Trimming took off 5 bases at V and 7 bases at J, with 15 bases between the two ends. Germline V CDR1 and CDR2: SGHRS, YFSETQ. The CDR3 DNA follows: TGCGCCAGCAGTCCGGGCCTGGTCACGACCCAGTACTTC. It yields the protein CASSPGLVTTQYF. Combining the CDR3 with reference TRBV5-1 and TRBJ2-5 gives the whole variable domain KAGVTQTPRYLIKTRGQQVTLSCSPISGHRSVSWYQQTPGQGLQFLFEYFSETQRNKGNFPGRFSGRQFSNSRSEMNVSTLELGDSALYLCASSPGLVTTQYFGPGTRLLVL.

The rearrangement links TRBV30 to TRBJ2-7, with 8 bases identical to TRBD1. Trimming took 4 bases from V and 0 from J; bases not matched to a gene: 5. CDR1 and CDR2 from the germline V gene are GTSNPN and SVGIG (reference sequence). This CDR3 comprises 14 residues. The CDR3: CAWTRTGNSYEQYF. The CDR3 region has the DNA TGTGCCTGGACCAGGACAGGGAACTCCTACGAGCAGTACTTC.

The chain recombines TRBV5-1 with TRBJ2-7; D may be TRBD1 (6 bases). The length of the CDR3 is 15 residues. Germline V gene lookup returns CDR1 SGHRS and CDR2 YFSETQ. Between the trimmed V and J ends, which lost 4 bases and 0 bases, there was a span of 14 bases. The CDR3 coding sequence is TGCGCCAGCAGCAGGGGGACCCCCGGCTCCTACGAGCAGTACTTC. This translates into CASSRGTPGSYEQYF. The complete variable domain, with remaining parts taken from reference TRBV5-1 and TRBJ2-7, reads KAGVTQTPRYLIKTRGQQVTLSCSPISGHRSVSWYQQTPGQGLQFLFEYFSETQRNKGNFPGRFSGRQFSNSRSEMNVSTLELGDSALYLCASSRGTPGSYEQYFGPGTRLTVT.

The CDR3 reads CASSLDLGLDEQYF. In nucleotides, the CDR3 is TGTGCCAGCAGCTTGGACCTGGGATTGGACGAGCAGTACTTC. The V gene is TRBV5-4, the J gene TRBJ2-7, with no clear D. Germline CDR1 SGHNT, CDR2 YYREEE (reference sequence). The length of the CDR3 is 14 residues. The germline V and J ends were trimmed by 0 bases and 5 bases, with 12 bases remaining between them.

A single count supports this clone. The chain is built from TRBV6-1 and TRBJ2-1; D is unclear. Trimming cost V 3 bases and J 4 bases, with 13 bases left between them. This CDR3 is built from 15 residues. Per germline, CDR1 MNHNS and CDR2 SASEGT. CDR3 protein: CASSEGLPLYNEQFF. The CDR3 DNA sequence: TGTGCCAGCAGTGAGGGCCTACCGTTATACAATGAGCAGTTCTTC.

This clone was seen a single time. CDR3 protein: CASSQEGRGHKETQYF. The CDR3 DNA is TGCGCCAGCAGCCAAGAAGGCAGGGGACATAAAGAGACCCAGTACTTC. The chain couples TRBV4-3 to TRBJ2-5; possible D gene TRBD1, 6 bases. This CDR3 contains 16 residues. V lost 0 bases and J lost 3, with 14 bases in between. Germline V gene sequence: CDR1 LGHNA, CDR2 YSLEER.

Regarding this clone: Other nucleotide sequences in the sample specify the same CDR3. This sequence joins TRBV6-1 and TRBJ1-3; TRBD1 aligns across 7 bases. Trimming took 1 base from V and 2 from J; bases not matched to a gene: 2. The CDR3 has 15 residues. Germline-derived CDR1 and CDR2 are MNHNS and SASEGT. The CDR3 DNA reads as TGTGCCAGCAGTGAAGGTACAGGGGCTGGAAACACCATATATTTT. It translates to CASSEGTGAGNTIYF.

About this clone: Other DNA variants within this sample encode the same CDR3. This rearrangement joins TRBV15 to TRBJ1-5; D gene ambiguous. The CDR3 is made up of 15 amino acids. Trimming stripped 1 base from V and 1 base from J, with 8 bases between. The germline V gene has CDR1 LNHNV and CDR2 YYDKDF (reference sequence). Here the CDR3 DNA reads TGTGCCACCAGCAGAGGACATCCCAGCAATCAGCCCCAGCATTTT. Encoded protein: CATSRGHPSNQPQHF.

This chain connects TRBV30 to TRBJ1-1, with D tentatively TRBD1 (6 bases). CDR1 is GTSNPN and CDR2 is SVGIG in the germline V gene (reference sequence). The CDR3 covers 15 residues. V was cut by 3 bases and J by 6 bases, with 20 bases left in between. The CDR3 DNA reads TGTGCCTGGAGGCTTAGACAGGAGGTGACAGCTGAAGCTTTCTTT. It translates to CAWRLRQEVTAEAFF.

The chain combines TRBV25-1 with TRBJ1-4; D might be TRBD1 (5 bases). Germline CDR1 MGHDK, CDR2 SYGVNS. The CDR3 is 15 amino acids. V was trimmed by 2 bases and J by 4 bases, leaving 11 bases between them. The CDR3 DNA sequence: TGTGCCAGCAGTGAAGCGGGGGTTGGTAATGAAAAACTGTTTTTT. Translation gives CASSEAGVGNEKLFF.

The chain carries TRBV7-8 and TRBJ2-5; 12 bases are shared with TRBD1. CDR3 size: 20 residues. The V gene end was trimmed by 1 base and the J gene end by 5 bases; junction bases not matched to a gene: 17. CDR1 and CDR2 (germline): SGHVS, FQNEAQ. The CDR3 is CASSLVAGQGARRVGETQYF. The CDR3 DNA follows: TGTGCCAGCAGCTTAGTTGCGGGACAGGGGGCGAGGAGGGTCGGGGAGACCCAGTACTTC.

The chain uses TRBV6-5 and TRBJ2-2; D possibly matches TRBD1 or TRBD2 (5 bases each). The CDR3 is 16 amino acids. Germline loops: CDR1 MNHEY, CDR2 SVGAGI. The germline V and J ends were trimmed by 0 bases and 0 bases, with 8 bases remaining between them. CDR3: CASSYSTGPNTGELFF. The CDR3 DNA follows: TGTGCCAGCAGTTACTCGACGGGACCGAACACCGGGGAGCTGTTTTTT.

V is TRBV5-1 and J is TRBJ2-5, with 7 bases identical to TRBD1. Germline values: CDR1 SGHRS, CDR2 YFSETQ. The CDR3 is 13 residues long. The trim removed 4 bases at V and 2 bases at J, leaving 2 bases unmatched. The CDR3 sequence is CASSGTEQETQYF. CDR3 DNA: TGCGCCAGCAGCGGGACAGAGCAAGAGACCCAGTACTTC.

V is TRBV7-9 and J is TRBJ2-3; D ambiguous. With 5 bases removed from V and 2 bases from J, the gap between germline ends came to 14 bases. From germline, CDR1 is SEHNR and CDR2 FQNEAQ (reference sequence). This CDR3 is built from 15 residues. The CDR3 sequence: CASSTDGPATDTQYF. The CDR3 DNA sequence: TGTGCCAGCAGCACGGACGGGCCCGCCACAGATACGCAGTATTTT.

The V call is TRBV2, the J call TRBJ2-7, with D possibly matching TRBD2 (6 bases). The CDR3 runs to 15 residues. Trimming shortened V by 4 bases and J by 4 bases, and 17 bases separated the two germline ends. From germline, CDR1 is SNHLY and CDR2 FYNNEI. The CDR3 nucleotides are TGTGCCAGCAGTGGTGAGGGAGGAAGAGTTTACGAGCAGTACTTC. Residues: CASSGEGGRVYEQYF.

The chain couples TRBV7-9 to TRBJ1-3, with 8 bases fitting TRBD1. The CDR3 has 19 residues. Germline values: CDR1 SEHNR, CDR2 FQNEAQ (reference sequence). J lost 0 bases, V lost 2 bases, and 12 bases had no gene match. The CDR3 DNA sequence: TGTGCCAGCAGCTTAAGCGCCGGGACAGGAAGGGGCTCTGGAAACACCATATATTTT. Its translation: CASSLSAGTGRGSGNTIYF.

This chain joins TRBV30 and TRBJ1-6, with unresolved D. In germline, CDR1 is GTSNPN, CDR2 SVGIG (reference sequence). V shed 4 bases and J shed 6 bases, with 13 bases lying between them. The CDR3 runs 14 residues. The CDR3 loop reads CAWMEGSSNSPLHF. The CDR3 nucleotides are TGTGCCTGGATGGAGGGCAGTTCTAATTCACCCCTCCACTTT.